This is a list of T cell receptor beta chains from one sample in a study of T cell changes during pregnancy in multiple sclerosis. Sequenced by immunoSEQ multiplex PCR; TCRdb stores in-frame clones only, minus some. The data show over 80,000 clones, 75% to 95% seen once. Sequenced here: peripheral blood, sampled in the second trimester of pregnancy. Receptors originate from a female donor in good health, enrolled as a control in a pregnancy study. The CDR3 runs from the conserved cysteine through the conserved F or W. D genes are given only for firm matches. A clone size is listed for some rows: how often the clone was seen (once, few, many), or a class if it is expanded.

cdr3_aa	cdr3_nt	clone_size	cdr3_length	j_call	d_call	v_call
CASSLAAGGTEAFF	TGTGCCAGCAGCTTAGCGGCGGGGGGAACTGAAGCTTTCTTT	-	14	TRBJ1-1	-	TRBV7-8
CASSELTGFVGYTF	TGTGCCAGCAGTGAACTGACAGGGTTCGTTGGCTACACCTTC	once	14	TRBJ1-2	TRBD1	TRBV6-1
CASSFTSGTAYEQYF	TGTGCCAGTAGTTTCACTAGCGGGACAGCCTACGAGCAGTACTTC	-	15	TRBJ2-7	TRBD2	TRBV19
CASSAPGQGMNTEAFF	TGTGCCAGTAGTGCCCCGGGACAGGGGATGAACACTGAAGCTTTCTTT	-	16	TRBJ1-1	TRBD1	TRBV19
CASSPDSRISYEQYF	TGTGCCAGCAGCCCTGACAGCCGAATCTCCTACGAGCAGTACTTC	-	15	TRBJ2-7	-	TRBV11-2
CASNRQAGTDTQYF	TGCGCCAGCAATCGACAGGCCGGCACAGATACGCAGTATTTT	-	14	TRBJ2-3	-	TRBV5-1
CASSLQGARSNEQFF	TGTGCCAGCAGCTTACAGGGGGCTCGGTCCAATGAGCAGTTCTTC	-	15	TRBJ2-1	TRBD1	TRBV9
CASSLSPGRSTEAFF	TGCGCCAGCAGCTTGTCCCCAGGGAGGTCCACTGAAGCTTTCTTT	-	15	TRBJ1-1	-	TRBV5-1
CASSPGGGLAVYEQYF	TGTGCCAGCAGCCCGGGGGGAGGACTAGCGGTCTACGAGCAGTACTTC	-	16	TRBJ2-7	TRBD2	TRBV7-6
CASSQDTSGRGDTQYF	TGCGCCAGCAGCCAGGATACTAGCGGGAGAGGAGATACGCAGTATTTT	-	16	TRBJ2-3	TRBD2	TRBV4-3
CASSQTTYRGGNSPLHF	TGTGCCAGCAGTCAAACAACCTACAGGGGTGGTAATTCACCCCTCCACTTT	-	17	TRBJ1-6	TRBD1	TRBV25-1
CASSTPQATEAFF	TGTGCCAGCAGCACACCCCAGGCCACTGAAGCTTTCTTT	-	13	TRBJ1-1	-	TRBV13
CASKAGVGTGELFF	TGCGCCAGCAAAGCGGGGGTTGGCACCGGGGAGCTGTTTTTT	-	14	TRBJ2-2	TRBD2	TRBV10-2
CASSSQFWEGNYGYTF	TGTGCCAGCAGCTCCCAATTCTGGGAGGGAAACTATGGCTACACCTTC	-	16	TRBJ1-2	-	TRBV7-9
CASSHTQGRKGTTDTQYF	TGTGCCAGCAGCCATACCCAGGGGAGAAAGGGGACCACAGATACGCAGTATTTT	few	18	TRBJ2-3	-	TRBV21-1
CASSLGQPSYEQYF	TGTGCCAGCAGCTTGGGACAGCCTTCCTACGAGCAGTACTTC	-	14	TRBJ2-7	-	TRBV5-6
CASSIKVVLRGYQPQHF	TGTGCCAGTAGTATTAAAGTGGTCCTCAGAGGATATCAGCCCCAGCATTTT	-	17	TRBJ1-5	-	TRBV19
CAITGTGNQPQHF	TGTGCCATTACCGGGACAGGGAATCAGCCCCAGCATTTT	-	13	TRBJ1-5	-	TRBV21-1
CASSLGPNEKLFF	TGTGCCAGCAGCTTGGGGCCTAATGAAAAACTGTTTTTT	once	13	TRBJ1-4	-	TRBV7-2
CAIRETSTETQYF	TGTGCCATCAGGGAGACTAGCACAGAGACCCAGTACTTC	-	13	TRBJ2-5	TRBD2	TRBV10-3
CASSLLQGARGTEAFF	TGCGCCAGCAGCTTGTTACAGGGGGCGCGCGGGACTGAAGCTTTCTTT	-	16	TRBJ1-1	TRBD1	TRBV5-1
CASFGSGQGETQYF	TGTGCCAGCTTCGGATCGGGACAGGGGGAGACCCAGTACTTC	-	14	TRBJ2-5	TRBD1	TRBV2
CSVRGGGRTEAFF	TGCAGCGTCCGAGGGGGGGGCCGGACTGAAGCTTTCTTT	-	13	TRBJ1-1	-	TRBV29-1
CASSQGTGPYEQYF	TGTGCCAGCAGCCAAGGGACAGGACCCTACGAGCAGTACTTC	-	14	TRBJ2-7	TRBD1	TRBV14
CASSPGTGPYNSPLHF	TGTGCCAGCAGCCCCGGGACAGGGCCTTATAATTCACCCCTCCACTTT	once	16	TRBJ1-6	TRBD1	TRBV5-8
CASSLRVGAKNIQYF	TGCGCCAGCAGCCTCAGGGTTGGGGCCAAAAACATTCAGTACTTC	-	15	TRBJ2-4	-	TRBV4-1
CASSLTGVNEKLFF	TGTGCCAGCAGCTTGACAGGGGTCAATGAAAAACTGTTTTTT	-	14	TRBJ1-4	TRBD1	TRBV5-6
CASMEGLNTEAFF	TGTGCCAGCATGGAGGGACTGAACACTGAAGCTTTCTTT	-	13	TRBJ1-1	-	TRBV5-4
CASRTDRGGEGYTF	TGTGCCAGCAGAACCGACAGGGGGGGTGAAGGCTACACCTTC	-	14	TRBJ1-2	TRBD1	TRBV25-1
CASKNRVLTGETQYF	TGCGCCAGCAAGAACAGGGTCCTAACGGGAGAGACCCAGTACTTC	-	15	TRBJ2-5	-	TRBV5-1
CASTPRWRALSPTNEQFF	TGCGCCAGCACCCCAAGATGGCGGGCCCTTTCGCCAACCAATGAGCAGTTCTTC	-	18	TRBJ2-1	-	TRBV4-3
CASSQEYGQGAVEQYF	TGTGCCAGCAGCCAGGAATACGGACAGGGGGCGGTCGAGCAGTACTTC	-	16	TRBJ2-7	TRBD1	TRBV7-9
CASSEFGGRLKLFF	TGTGCCAGCAGTGAATTTGGAGGACGTCTGAAACTGTTTTTT	-	14	TRBJ1-4	-	TRBV25-1
CASSQDKGLPQETQYF	TGCGCCAGCAGCCAAGATAAGGGACTACCTCAAGAGACCCAGTACTTC	-	16	TRBJ2-5	TRBD2	TRBV4-3
CASSGMGATEAFF	TGTGCCAGCAGTGGGATGGGGGCCACTGAAGCTTTCTTT	few	13	TRBJ1-1	-	TRBV2
CASSQFGQETTEAFF	TGTGCCAGCAGCCAATTCGGACAGGAGACTACTGAAGCTTTCTTT	-	15	TRBJ1-1	TRBD1	TRBV14
CASSSGQGQDYGYTF	TGTGCCAGCAGTTCGGGACAGGGGCAGGACTATGGCTACACCTTC	-	15	TRBJ1-2	TRBD1	TRBV28